This T cell receptor (beta chain) was found in a study of regulatory T cells in long-lasting Graves disease. Study summary: The definition of persistent Graves' disease was over 5 years of antithyroid drugs with positive TSH receptor antibodies. Study conclusions and caveats: Possibly, accuracy suffered from the small sample size. Persistent Graves' patients showed less TCR diversity than newly diagnosed ones.

Combining iRepertoire HTBI primers with Arm-PCR of CDR3 regions, the authors built TCR beta libraries. TCRdb itself ran the multiplex PCR reads through MiXCR, one entry per CDR3 protein. The sample contains almost 350,000 distinct CDR3 sequences, about 20% of which appear only once. CDR3 length: 15 amino acids. Trimming removed 4 bases from V and 0 bases from J, with 9 bases in between. CDR1 is KGHDR, CDR2 SFDVKD, per germline. The time point here: persistent/refractory GD, antithyroid drugs over 5 years with positive TRAb. PBMCs were the source of the RNA used for TCR sequencing. As to this clonotype: Antigen: not known.

The clonotype comes from a female donor with Graves disease. The chain carries TRBV24-1 and TRBJ1-5, with D possibly being TRBD1 (5 bases). The specimen comprised peripheral blood mononuclear cells (PBMCs), sampled when the disease was refractory, from a patient treated with antithyroid drugs. CDR3 coding DNA: TGTGCCACCAGTGAGGGGGGTTATAGCAATCAGCCCCAGCATTTT. Translated: CATSEGGYSNQPQHF.